Detailed here is one TCR beta chain. This clone was detected only a few times. The specificity of this receptor is unknown. The record has no base qualities; no much larger clone is one base away. TCRB CDR3 regions were amplified from about 2 ug genomic DNA, or all available DNA if less, using the immunoSEQ assay. The multiplex PCR relied on 60 forward primers for TCR V beta segments and 13 reverse primers for J beta segments. Synthetic control templates were spiked into each sample at limiting dilution to estimate reads per starting template. Reads of 87 bp were generated by sequencing on the Illumina HiSeq System. Per the original workflow: To remove PCR and sequencing errors, closely related sequences were merged with a nearest neighbor algorithm. TCR overlap was defined as the percentage of unique tumor TCR beta sequences that were also found in the peripheral blood of the same patient. This immuneACCESS table, as held by TCRdb, lists in-frame sequences with V and J called but not all clones. Of the missing ones, under half trace to an unresolved V gene in checked studies; the others have no known cause. V and J calls and clone size are those listed in that table; D and trimming were worked out from the DNA. Recorded for this sample are 55,000 to 75,000 clones; 65% to 90% of them occurred a single time. Around 8% of the sample is in the top ten clones.

The data are from a study of glioma-infiltrating T cells after dendritic cell vaccination (dated by TCRdb to 2016 to 2018). Regarding the research as a whole: The cohort included 15 or so glioblastoma patients drawn from Phase I and II dendritic cell vaccination trials, of whom 9 were newly diagnosed and 6 had recurrent disease. Autologous tumor lysate-pulsed dendritic cell vaccination was administered to the patients between the early 2000s and the early 2010s. The vaccine was prepared from monocyte-derived dendritic cells that were cultured for approximately seven days with IL-4 and GM-CSF and then pulsed overnight with autologous tumor lysate. Patients received three intradermal dendritic cell vaccine injections at biweekly intervals in the arm below the axilla. Tumor-infiltrating lymphocyte content was quantified and tumor and blood repertoires were compared in dendritic cell-vaccinated glioblastoma patients by deep sequencing of TCR beta CDR3 regions. Survival after dendritic cell vaccination was correlated with TCR sequencing metrics, such as TIL content and the overlap between tumor and blood repertoires.

Looking up the germline V gene yields CDR1 SGHDT and CDR2 YYEEEE. Here V drops 3 bases and J drops 2 bases, and the junction holds 7 bases not matched to any gene. The CDR3 measures 15 amino acids from cysteine to phenylalanine. Solely the CDR3 DNA is kept, with 45 bases framed from the first base. Broad study findings and their caveats: Longer time to progression and overall survival after dendritic cell vaccination were predicted by higher estimated pretreatment TIL content. TCR clonality showed no direct relationship with survival, which suggests that a diverse polyclonal response may matter. The cohort was small and heterogeneous, only a few patients had full blood and tumor sets, and even fewer had initial-recurrent tumor pairs. The three-group TCR overlap response model was characterized as speculative, and prospective validation of the model was stated to be required.

To be selected, patients needed enough residual fresh-frozen tumor tissue and more than two years of available survival data. Although molecular status otherwise differed among the glioblastoma patients, no patient had an isocitrate dehydrogenase mutation. PBMC collection took place before vaccination, two weeks after the third vaccination, and at tumor progression if progression occurred. Genomic DNA was extracted with the Qiagen DNeasy Blood extraction Kit. This TCR was sampled from a human donor with glioblastoma. The chain links TRBV5-6 with TRBJ1-2, with 7 middle bases fitting TRBD1. The sample here was blood, taken before dendritic cell vaccination. The nucleotides are TGTGCCAGCAGCTCGAGGAAGACAGGGAACTATGGCTACACCTTC. Translated, it gives CASSSRKTGNYGYTF.